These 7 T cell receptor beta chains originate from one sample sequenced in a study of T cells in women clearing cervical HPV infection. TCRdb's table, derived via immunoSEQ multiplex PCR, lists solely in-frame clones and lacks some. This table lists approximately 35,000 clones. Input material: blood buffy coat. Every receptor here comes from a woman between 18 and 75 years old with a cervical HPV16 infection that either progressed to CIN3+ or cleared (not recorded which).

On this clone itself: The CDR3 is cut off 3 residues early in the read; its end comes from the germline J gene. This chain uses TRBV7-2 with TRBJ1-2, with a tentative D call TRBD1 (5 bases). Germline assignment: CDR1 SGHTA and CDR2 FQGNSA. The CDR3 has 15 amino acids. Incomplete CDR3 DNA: TGTGCCAGCAGCTTAGGGGTGGGGGGGTCCTACGAC. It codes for CASSLGVGGSYD. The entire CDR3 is CASSLGVGGSYDYTF. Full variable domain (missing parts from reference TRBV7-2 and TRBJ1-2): GAGVSQSPSNKVTEKGKDVELRCDPISGHTALYWYRQSLGQGLEFLIYFQGNSAPDKSGLPSDRFSAERTGGSVSTLTIQRTQQEDSAVYLCASSLGVGGSYDYTFGSGTRLTVV.

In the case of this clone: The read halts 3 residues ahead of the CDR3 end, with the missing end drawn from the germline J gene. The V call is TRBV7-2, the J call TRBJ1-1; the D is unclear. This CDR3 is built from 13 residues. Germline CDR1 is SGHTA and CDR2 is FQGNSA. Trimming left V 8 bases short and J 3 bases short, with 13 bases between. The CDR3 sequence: CASRRGGDTEAFF. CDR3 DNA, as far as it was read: TGTGCCAGCCGGCGGGGTGGGGACACTGAA. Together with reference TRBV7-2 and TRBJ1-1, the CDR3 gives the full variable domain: GAGVSQSPSNKVTEKGKDVELRCDPISGHTALYWYRQSLGQGLEFLIYFQGNSAPDKSGLPSDRFSAERTGGSVSTLTIQRTQQEDSAVYLCASRRGGDTEAFFGQGTRLTVV.

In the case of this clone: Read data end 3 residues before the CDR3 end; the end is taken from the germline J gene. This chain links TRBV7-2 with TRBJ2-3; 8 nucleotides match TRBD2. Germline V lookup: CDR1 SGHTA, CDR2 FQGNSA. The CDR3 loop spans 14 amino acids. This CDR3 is CASSDSGGQETQYF. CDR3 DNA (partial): TGTGCCAGCAGCGACAGCGGGGGCCAAGAGACG.

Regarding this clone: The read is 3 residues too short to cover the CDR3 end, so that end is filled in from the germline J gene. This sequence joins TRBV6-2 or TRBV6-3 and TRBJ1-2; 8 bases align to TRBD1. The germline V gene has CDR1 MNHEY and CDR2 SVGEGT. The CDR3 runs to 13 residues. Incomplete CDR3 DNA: TGTGCCGGGGGGACAGGAGTTAACAATGAC. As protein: CAGGTGVNND. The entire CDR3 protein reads CAGGTGVNNDYTF.

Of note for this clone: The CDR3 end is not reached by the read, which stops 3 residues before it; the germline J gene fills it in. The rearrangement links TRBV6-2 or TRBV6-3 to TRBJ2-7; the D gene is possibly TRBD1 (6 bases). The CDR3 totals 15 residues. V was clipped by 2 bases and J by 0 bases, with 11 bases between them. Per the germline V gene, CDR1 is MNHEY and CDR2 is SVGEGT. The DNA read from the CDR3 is TGTGCCAGCAGTTACCCGACAGGCGGCTCCTACGAG. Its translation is CASSYPTGGSYE. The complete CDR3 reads CASSYPTGGSYEQYF.

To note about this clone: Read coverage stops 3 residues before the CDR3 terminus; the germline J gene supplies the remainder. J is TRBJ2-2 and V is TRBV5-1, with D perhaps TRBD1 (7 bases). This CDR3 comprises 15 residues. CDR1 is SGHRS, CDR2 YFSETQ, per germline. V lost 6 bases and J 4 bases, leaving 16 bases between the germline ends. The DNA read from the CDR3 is TGCGCCAGCATTCAGGGGGGCGATTTCACCGGGGAG. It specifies CASIQGGDFTGE. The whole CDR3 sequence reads CASIQGGDFTGELFF.

CDR3 sequence: CSARDELGLDSYEQYF. CDR3 DNA (partial): TGCAGTGCTAGAGATGAATTGGGACTAGATTCTTACGAG. The rearrangement links TRBV20-1 to TRBJ2-7; 8 bases line up with TRBD2. The sequenced fragment ends 3 residues before the CDR3 boundary, so the rest is inferred from the germline J gene. The V segment lost 0 bases and the J segment 4 bases; nucleotides outside the gene matches: 11. The CDR3 spans 16 residues. Per the germline V gene, CDR1 is DFQATT and CDR2 is SNEGSKA (reference sequence).